This TCR beta chain was sequenced in a study of T cell responses to AZD1222 COVID-19 vaccine. Background on the study: Analyses pooled second doses at about 4 or about 12 weeks.

General observations from the study: Clonal diversity was possibly underestimated; the donors were predominantly white British and more often female. Compared with day 0, the breadth and depth of the Spike-specific TCR repertoire rose significantly after two doses of AZD1222. Just a handful of AZD1222 recipients tested seropositive at baseline.

On this clone: The target antigen is unknown.

TCRdb's table, derived via immunoSEQ multiplex PCR, lists solely in-frame clones and lacks some. This table has around 86,000 clones, nearly 90% appearing once. The sample in question was peripheral blood, obtained on day 0 of AZD1222 vaccination. This TCR derives from an adult in good health.

CDR3 sequence: CASSQDETKNIQYF. CDR3 nucleotide sequence: TGCGCCAGCAGCCAAGATGAAACCAAAAACATTCAGTACTTC. The chain carries TRBV4-1 and TRBJ2-4; D not certain. The V gene lost 0 bases and the J gene lost 2 bases, with 5 bases spanning the gap. This CDR3 spans 14 amino acids. Germline CDR1 reads MGHRA; CDR2 reads YSYEKL.